This paragraph covers one T cell receptor (beta chain) sequence. Its antigen is unidentified. This entry comes from a study of shared clonotypes between healthy human individuals. Study observations and caveats: Sequencing depth was predicted to influence how clonotypes are shared among donors. The study generally estimated greater richness for naive than memory subsets. Even with large depth, rarefaction showed that sorted-subset sequencing was incomplete.

The CDR3 is 15 amino acids. Trimming at V came to 2 bases and at J to 5 bases, leaving 8 bases not matched to a gene. Deep-level assay runs were performed. Profiled with immunoSEQ multiplex PCR; TCRdb holds only in-frame clones, not every one. The sample includes 2 million to 2.5 million clones, just under 95% of them seen just once. The sample consisted of naive CD4+ T cells from PBMCs. Subset specified: CD45RA+ positively selected. This chain uses TRBV23-1 with TRBJ2-7; the match to TRBD1 covers 8 bases. TRBV23-1 is identified as an open reading frame with a role that is uncertain. The TCR sequence derives from a man aged 18-30 years in good health. Some clones in this sample may be carry-over from other donors' samples. The CDR3 nucleotides are TGCGCCAGCAGTCAACCCTATCCACAGGGGGACGAGCAGTACTTC. It encodes CASSQPYPQGDEQYF.